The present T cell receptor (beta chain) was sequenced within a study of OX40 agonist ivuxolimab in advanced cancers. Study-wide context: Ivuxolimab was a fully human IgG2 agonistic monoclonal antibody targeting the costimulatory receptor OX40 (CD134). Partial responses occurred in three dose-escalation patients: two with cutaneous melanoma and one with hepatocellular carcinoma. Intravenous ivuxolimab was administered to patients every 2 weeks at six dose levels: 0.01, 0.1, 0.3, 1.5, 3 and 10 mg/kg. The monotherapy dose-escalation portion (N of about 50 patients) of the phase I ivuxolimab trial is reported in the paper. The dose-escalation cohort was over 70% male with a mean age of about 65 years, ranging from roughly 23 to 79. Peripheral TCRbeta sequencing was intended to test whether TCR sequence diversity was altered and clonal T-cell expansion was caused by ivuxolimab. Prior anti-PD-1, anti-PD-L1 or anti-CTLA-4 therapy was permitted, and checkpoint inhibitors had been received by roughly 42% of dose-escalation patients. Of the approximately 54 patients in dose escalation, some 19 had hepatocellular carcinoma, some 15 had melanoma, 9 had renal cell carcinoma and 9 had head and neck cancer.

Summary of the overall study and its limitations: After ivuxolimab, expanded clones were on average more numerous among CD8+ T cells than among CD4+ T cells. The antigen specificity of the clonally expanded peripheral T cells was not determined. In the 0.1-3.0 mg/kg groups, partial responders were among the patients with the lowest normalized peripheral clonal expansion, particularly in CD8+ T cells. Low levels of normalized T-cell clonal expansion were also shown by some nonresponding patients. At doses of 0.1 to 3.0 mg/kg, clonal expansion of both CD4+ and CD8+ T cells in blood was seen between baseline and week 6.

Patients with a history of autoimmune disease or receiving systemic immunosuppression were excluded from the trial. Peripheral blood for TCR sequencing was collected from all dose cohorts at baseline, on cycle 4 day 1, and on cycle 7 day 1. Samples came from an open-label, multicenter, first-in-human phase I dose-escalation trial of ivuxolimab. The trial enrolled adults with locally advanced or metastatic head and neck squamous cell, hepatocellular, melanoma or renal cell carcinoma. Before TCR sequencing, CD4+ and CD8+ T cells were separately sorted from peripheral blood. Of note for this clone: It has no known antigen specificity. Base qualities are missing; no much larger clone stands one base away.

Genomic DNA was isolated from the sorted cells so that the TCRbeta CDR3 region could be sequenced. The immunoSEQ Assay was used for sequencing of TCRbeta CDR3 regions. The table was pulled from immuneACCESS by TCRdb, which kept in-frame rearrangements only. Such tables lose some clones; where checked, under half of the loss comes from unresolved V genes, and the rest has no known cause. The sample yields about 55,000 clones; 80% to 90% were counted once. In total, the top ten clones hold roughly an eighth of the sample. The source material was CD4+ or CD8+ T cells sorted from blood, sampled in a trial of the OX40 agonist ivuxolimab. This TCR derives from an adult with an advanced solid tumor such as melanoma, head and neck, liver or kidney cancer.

The nucleotides read TGTGCCATCAGTGACAGGGGGGGAAACTACGAGCAGTACTTC. Its amino acids are CAISDRGGNYEQYF. This chain is built from TRBV10-3 and TRBJ2-7, with the D call perhaps TRBD1 or TRBD2, each one matching 7 bases. The junction carries 12 bases between V and J, which are trimmed by 3 bases and 3 bases respectively. The CDR3, cysteine through phenylalanine, is 14 amino acids long. The kept DNA is CDR3 alone, 42 bases in frame from the first base. Taken from the germline V gene, the CDR1 and CDR2 loops are ENHRY and SYGVKD.